This TCR beta chain derives from a study of T-cell reconstitution after alpha-beta-depleted transplantation in children. This CDR3 is built from 15 residues. The trim removed 2 bases at V and 4 bases at J, leaving 4 bases unmatched. CDR1 and CDR2 (germline): LNHNV, YYDKDF (reference sequence). Regarding the study as a whole: Surviving recipient cells, namely T cells and thymic progenitors, were the source of high day-60 TCRbeta diversity in some patients. Two months or so post-transplant, alpha-beta T cells reportedly derived from several hundred expanded graft clones.

TCRbeta library construction was performed incorporating unique molecular identifiers. One entry per CDR3 protein, called by TCRdb with MiXCR from the PCR reads. Altogether 25,000 to 30,000 distinct CDR3 sequences are present, roughly 19% being singletons, with the ten largest covering around 36%. This clonotype was picked up many times. Antigen specificity is unknown. V gene TRBV15 combines with J gene TRBJ2-1; 8 positions agree with TRBD2. The input for sequencing was PBMCs, mostly from graft donor cells, taken 60 days after TCRalphabeta/CD19-depleted stem cell transplant. This sequence originates from a male patient aged 2 to 10 who had a stem cell transplant for acute lymphoblastic leukemia, so the T cells may come from the graft donor. DNA for the CDR3: TGTGCCACCAGCAGATATCCGGGGGGGTACAATGAGCAGTTCTTC. Translated, it gives CATSRYPGGYNEQFF.